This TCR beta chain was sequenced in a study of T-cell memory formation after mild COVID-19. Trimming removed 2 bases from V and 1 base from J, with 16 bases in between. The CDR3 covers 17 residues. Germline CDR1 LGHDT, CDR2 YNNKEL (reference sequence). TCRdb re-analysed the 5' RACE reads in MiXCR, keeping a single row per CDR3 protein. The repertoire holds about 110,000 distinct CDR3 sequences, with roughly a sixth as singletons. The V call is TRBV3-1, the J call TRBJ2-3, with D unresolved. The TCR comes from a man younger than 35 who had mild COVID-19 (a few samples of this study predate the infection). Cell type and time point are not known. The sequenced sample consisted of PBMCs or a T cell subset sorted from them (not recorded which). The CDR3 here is CASSQNNPTARTDTQYF. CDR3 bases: TGTGCCAGCAGCCAAAACAACCCGACGGCACGCACAGATACGCAGTATTTT.